The entry below describes one T cell receptor beta chain. Its cognate antigen is unknown. This entry comes from a study of CD8 T cell repertoires and HIV-1 epitope variants. Study-level background: Each of Twenty-five Gag and Nef epitope peptides stimulated a separate culture. Autologous T cell-negative cells served as antigen-presenting cells in equal numbers.

The CDR3 contains 12 residues. The germline CDR1 and CDR2 sequences are MDHEN and SYDVKM. V lost 11 bases to trimming and J lost 7 bases, with 17 bases between them. Assay used: immunoSEQ multiplex PCR; TCRdb lists only in-frame clones, some missing. Of 4,500 to 7,000 clones in the sample, roughly 70% were seen once. The sequence came from a male donor with HIV. The chain carries TRBV28 and TRBJ1-2, with D possibly being TRBD1 (6 bases). Sequencing input: cultured CD8+ T cells derived from PBMCs. Written as DNA, the CDR3 is TGTGCCGTAGGAGGGGGAGGTGGTGGCTACACCTTC. It codes for CAVGGGGGGYTF.